This T cell receptor (beta chain) was observed in a study of blood T cell repertoires in COVID-19. In the study overall: Some COVID-19 samples were acute and others convalescent; all came from the United States, Italy and Spain. From T cells, B-cell-depleted T cells, or PBMCs came the material, which was cDNA or gDNA.

In the study's own analysis: Nucleated cell number was recorded as an estimate derived from reference gene primer amplification. The table came from immunoSEQ multiplex PCR; TCRdb's copy has only in-frame clones and leaves some out. V, J and clone size were drawn from that table, and D and trimming were deduced from the DNA. Of about 60,000 clones listed, roughly 90% are singletons. CDR1 and CDR2 (germline): LNHDA, SQIVND (reference sequence). Trimming cost V 3 bases and J 0 bases; bases outside gene matches: 3. The CDR3 is made up of 17 amino acids. Material for sequencing was peripheral blood. The TCR sequence derives from a human donor with active COVID-19. The donor label of this sample is uncertain. The chain links TRBV19 to TRBJ1-5, with TRBD1 matching over 12 bases. CDR3 nucleotides: TGTGCCAGTAGTATGGGGACAGGGGGCCATAGCAATCAGCCCCAGCATTTT. Its translation: CASSMGTGGHSNQPQHF. Drawing the rest from reference TRBV19 and TRBJ1-5, the complete variable domain is DGGITQSPKYLFRKEGQNVTLSCEQNLNHDAMYWYRQDPGQGLRLIYYSQIVNDFQKGDIAEGYSVSREKKESFPLTVTSAQKNPTAFYLCASSMGTGGHSNQPQHFGDGTRLSIL.